This is a list of T cell receptor beta chains from one sample in a study of T cells in Graves' hyperthyroidism and ophthalmopathy. A single record per CDR3 protein comes from TCRdb applying MiXCR to the multiplex PCR reads. Among about 580,000 distinct CDR3 sequences, about 45% were seen once, and the ten largest hold roughly 8.2%. Input material: peripheral blood or thyroid tissue (not recorded which). All receptors come from a young woman with Graves' hyperthyroidism. The CDR3 runs from the conserved cysteine through the conserved F or W. Fields, in order: V gene, D gene, clone size, J gene, CDR3 protein, CDR3 DNA. D genes are given only for firm matches. Size values are once, few and many counts, or a class for expanded clones, and some rows have none.

v_gene: TRBV2; d_gene: TRBD2; abundance: -; j_gene: TRBJ2-3; CDR3aa: CASSQLAGVTDTQYF; CDR3nt: TGTGCCAGCAGCCAACTAGCGGGAGTCACAGATACGCAGTATTTT
v_gene: TRBV24-1; d_gene: TRBD1; abundance: few; j_gene: TRBJ2-1; CDR3aa: CATSPGTGVYNEQFF; CDR3nt: TGTGCCACCAGCCCCGGGACAGGCGTTTACAATGAGCAGTTCTTC
v_gene: TRBV6-2/TRBV6-3; d_gene: TRBD1; abundance: many; j_gene: TRBJ1-1; CDR3aa: CASSYSTGWNTEAFF; CDR3nt: TGTGCCAGCAGTTACTCGACAGGGTGGAACACTGAAGCTTTCTTT
v_gene: TRBV7-2; d_gene: TRBD2; abundance: -; j_gene: TRBJ2-1; CDR3aa: CASRFRLAGTDEQFF; CDR3nt: TGTGCCAGCAGGTTTCGGCTAGCGGGAACGGATGAGCAGTTCTTC
v_gene: TRBV15; d_gene: TRBD1; abundance: -; j_gene: TRBJ2-5; CDR3aa: CATSRDSVGQGETQYF; CDR3nt: TGTGCCACCAGCAGAGATTCGGTAGGACAGGGAGAGACCCAGTACTTC
v_gene: TRBV7-9; d_gene: -; abundance: many; j_gene: TRBJ2-5; CDR3aa: CASSLGSFQETQYF; CDR3nt: TGTGCCAGCAGCCTAGGGAGTTTCCAAGAGACCCAGTACTTC
v_gene: TRBV5-5; d_gene: -; abundance: many; j_gene: TRBJ2-5; CDR3aa: CASSFFAVLQETQYF; CDR3nt: TGTGCCAGCAGCTTCTTTGCGGTACTCCAAGAGACCCAGTACTTC
v_gene: TRBV7-9; d_gene: TRBD2; abundance: -; j_gene: TRBJ2-5; CDR3aa: CASSLLGPSGRETQYF; CDR3nt: TGTGCCAGCAGCTTACTGGGGCCTAGCGGAAGAGAGACCCAGTACTTC
v_gene: TRBV5-4; d_gene: TRBD1; abundance: -; j_gene: TRBJ2-2; CDR3aa: CASSHDRVDTGELFF; CDR3nt: TGTGCCAGCAGCCATGACAGGGTAGACACCGGGGAGCTGTTTTTT
v_gene: TRBV7-8; d_gene: -; abundance: -; j_gene: TRBJ2-7; CDR3aa: CASAARSPQDLGEQYF; CDR3nt: TGTGCCAGCGCGGCCCGATCTCCGCAGGACCTAGGGGAGCAGTACTTC
v_gene: TRBV4-1; d_gene: -; abundance: many; j_gene: TRBJ1-5; CDR3aa: CASSHLEGPNQPQHF; CDR3nt: TGCGCCAGCAGCCACTTAGAAGGCCCGAATCAGCCCCAGCATTTT
v_gene: TRBV7-2; d_gene: -; abundance: -; j_gene: TRBJ2-3; CDR3aa: CASSPSTGLHQYF; CDR3nt: TGTGCCAGCAGCCCCTCCACAGGGTTGCATCAGTATTTT
v_gene: TRBV2; d_gene: -; abundance: -; j_gene: TRBJ1-1; CDR3aa: CASSPISGERTEAFF; CDR3nt: TGTGCCAGCAGTCCGATTAGCGGGGAGCGCACTGAAGCTTTCTTT
v_gene: TRBV10-2; d_gene: -; abundance: many; j_gene: TRBJ2-7; CDR3aa: CASSELTHYEQYF; CDR3nt: TGCGCCAGCAGTGAGCTTACCCATTACGAGCAGTACTTC
v_gene: TRBV7-2; d_gene: -; abundance: -; j_gene: TRBJ2-7; CDR3aa: CASSLTRADEQYF; CDR3nt: TGTGCCAGCAGCTTAACCCGGGCGGATGAGCAGTACTTC
v_gene: TRBV5-1; d_gene: TRBD2; abundance: -; j_gene: TRBJ2-5; CDR3aa: CASSFSSGSQETQYF; CDR3nt: TGCGCCAGCAGCTTCTCTAGCGGGAGCCAAGAGACCCAGTACTTC
v_gene: TRBV24-1; d_gene: TRBD1; abundance: -; j_gene: TRBJ2-5; CDR3aa: CATSDHGTGVWGAETQYF; CDR3nt: TGTGCCACCAGTGACCACGGGACAGGGGTATGGGGGGCAGAGACCCAGTACTTC
v_gene: TRBV3-1; d_gene: -; abundance: many; j_gene: TRBJ2-5; CDR3aa: CASSLRGRYQETQYF; CDR3nt: TGTGCCAGCAGCCTAAGGGGACGGTACCAAGAGACCCAGTACTTC
v_gene: TRBV4-1; d_gene: TRBD1; abundance: many; j_gene: TRBJ2-7; CDR3aa: CASSPSGAGRGFHEQYF; CDR3nt: TGCGCCAGCAGCCCCTCCGGGGCGGGCAGGGGGTTCCACGAGCAGTACTTC
v_gene: TRBV2; d_gene: TRBD2; abundance: -; j_gene: TRBJ2-5; CDR3aa: CASSSGLAQKETQYF; CDR3nt: TGTGCCAGCAGTTCGGGACTAGCACAAAAAGAGACCCAGTACTTC
v_gene: TRBV27; d_gene: TRBD1; abundance: many; j_gene: TRBJ2-7; CDR3aa: CASSPAGTAYEQYF; CDR3nt: TGTGCCAGCAGCCCTGCCGGGACAGCCTACGAGCAGTACTTC
v_gene: TRBV27; d_gene: -; abundance: many; j_gene: TRBJ2-5; CDR3aa: CASSTPQGPQYF; CDR3nt: TGTGCCAGCAGTACTCCGCAGGGACCCCAGTACTTC
v_gene: TRBV24-1; d_gene: -; abundance: -; j_gene: TRBJ2-5; CDR3aa: CATSAPRDYQETQYF; CDR3nt: TGTGCCACCAGTGCCCCCCGGGACTACCAAGAGACCCAGTACTTC
v_gene: TRBV19; d_gene: -; abundance: -; j_gene: TRBJ2-4; CDR3aa: CASSMGQGNIQYF; CDR3nt: TGTGCCAGTAGTATGGGTCAGGGGAACATTCAGTACTTC
v_gene: TRBV7-2; d_gene: -; abundance: once; j_gene: TRBJ1-5; CDR3aa: CASSVVLAGGPNEHF; CDR3nt: TGTGCCAGCAGCGTAGTTCTAGCGGGAGGGCCTAATGAGCATTTT
v_gene: TRBV29-1; d_gene: TRBD1; abundance: -; j_gene: TRBJ1-5; CDR3aa: CSLVGGQGNQPQHF; CDR3nt: TGCAGCTTAGTAGGAGGACAGGGGAATCAGCCCCAGCATTTT
v_gene: TRBV19; d_gene: -; abundance: -; j_gene: TRBJ2-3; CDR3aa: CASTGTRTDTQYF; CDR3nt: TGTGCCAGTACCGGGACACGCACAGATACGCAGTATTTT
v_gene: TRBV11-2; d_gene: -; abundance: many; j_gene: TRBJ2-2; CDR3aa: CASSPKNANTGELFF; CDR3nt: TGTGCCAGCAGCCCTAAGAACGCGAACACCGGGGAGCTGTTTTTT
v_gene: TRBV11-3; d_gene: TRBD1; abundance: many; j_gene: TRBJ1-6; CDR3aa: CASSFRGSNSPLHF; CDR3nt: TGTGCCAGCAGCTTCAGGGGGAGTAATTCACCCCTCCACTTT
v_gene: TRBV11-3; d_gene: TRBD2; abundance: few; j_gene: TRBJ2-2; CDR3aa: CASSFPSGGPGELFF; CDR3nt: TGTGCCAGCAGCTTTCCGAGCGGGGGGCCCGGGGAGCTGTTTTTT
v_gene: TRBV20-1; d_gene: -; abundance: many; j_gene: TRBJ2-2; CDR3aa: CSARSADLTGELFF; CDR3nt: TGCAGTGCTAGATCAGCGGACCTCACCGGGGAGCTGTTTTTT
v_gene: TRBV20-1; d_gene: TRBD1; abundance: many; j_gene: TRBJ1-5; CDR3aa: CSARVNRGYNQPQHF; CDR3nt: TGCAGTGCTAGAGTCAACAGGGGGTACAATCAGCCCCAGCATTTT
v_gene: TRBV12-3/TRBV12-4; d_gene: -; abundance: many; j_gene: TRBJ1-1; CDR3aa: CASRELGGGNTEAFF; CDR3nt: TGTGCCAGCAGGGAGCTGGGAGGGGGGAACACTGAAGCTTTCTTT
v_gene: TRBV15; d_gene: TRBD1; abundance: -; j_gene: TRBJ1-1; CDR3aa: CATSSPQGGSTEAFF; CDR3nt: TGTGCCACCAGCAGCCCTCAGGGGGGGTCCACTGAAGCTTTCTTT
v_gene: TRBV11-2; d_gene: -; abundance: -; j_gene: TRBJ2-3; CDR3aa: CASSLEVRTDTQYF; CDR3nt: TGTGCCAGCAGCTTAGAAGTCCGCACAGATACGCAGTATTTT
v_gene: TRBV7-2; d_gene: -; abundance: many; j_gene: TRBJ2-6; CDR3aa: CASSLASQRLFSGANVLTF; CDR3nt: TGTGCCAGCAGCTTAGCCTCACAGCGCCTCTTCTCTGGGGCCAACGTCCTGACTTTC
v_gene: TRBV6-1; d_gene: TRBD1; abundance: -; j_gene: TRBJ1-6; CDR3aa: CASSETGLNSPLHF; CDR3nt: TGTGCCAGCAGTGAGACAGGGCTTAATTCACCCCTCCACTTT
v_gene: TRBV7-2; d_gene: TRBD2; abundance: many; j_gene: TRBJ2-5; CDR3aa: CASSLRGVAGGWETQYF; CDR3nt: TGTGCCAGCAGCTTAAGAGGGGTAGCGGGAGGTTGGGAGACCCAGTACTTC
v_gene: TRBV5-5; d_gene: -; abundance: many; j_gene: TRBJ1-1; CDR3aa: CASSQGVGGGTEAFF; CDR3nt: TGTGCCAGCAGCCAAGGTGTAGGGGGAGGTACTGAAGCTTTCTTT
v_gene: TRBV6-2/TRBV6-3; d_gene: -; abundance: many; j_gene: TRBJ1-1; CDR3aa: CASSYRGQPEAFF; CDR3nt: TGTGCCAGCAGTTACCGCGGACAGCCCGAAGCTTTCTTT
v_gene: TRBV4-2; d_gene: -; abundance: -; j_gene: TRBJ2-3; CDR3aa: CASSLGTSQGTDTQYF; CDR3nt: TGTGCCAGCAGCCTCGGGACAAGTCAAGGGACAGATACGCAGTATTTT
v_gene: TRBV24-1; d_gene: -; abundance: -; j_gene: TRBJ2-2; CDR3aa: CATNTGELFF; CDR3nt: TGTGCCACGAACACCGGGGAGCTGTTTTTT
v_gene: TRBV7-9; d_gene: TRBD1; abundance: many; j_gene: TRBJ1-1; CDR3aa: CASSLDRESEAFF; CDR3nt: TGTGCCAGCAGCCTCGACAGGGAGAGTGAAGCTTTCTTT
v_gene: TRBV15; d_gene: -; abundance: -; j_gene: TRBJ1-1; CDR3aa: CATSRGGGTEAFF; CDR3nt: TGTGCCACCAGCAGAGGGGGCGGCACTGAAGCTTTCTTT
v_gene: TRBV5-4; d_gene: -; abundance: -; j_gene: TRBJ1-2; CDR3aa: CASSLLGDRYTF; CDR3nt: TGTGCCAGCAGCTTGCTCGGGGACCGGTACACCTTC
v_gene: TRBV2; d_gene: -; abundance: many; j_gene: TRBJ1-1; CDR3aa: CASSAQGTEAFF; CDR3nt: TGTGCCAGCAGTGCCCAGGGCACTGAAGCTTTCTTT
v_gene: TRBV5-1; d_gene: TRBD1; abundance: -; j_gene: TRBJ2-2; CDR3aa: CASSTGQVELFF; CDR3nt: TGCGCCAGCAGCACGGGACAGGTGGAGCTGTTTTTT
v_gene: TRBV15; d_gene: -; abundance: once; j_gene: TRBJ1-1; CDR3aa: CATSSYCEEHTEAFF; CDR3nt: TGTGCCACCAGCAGTTATTGCGAGGAGCACACTGAAGCTTTCTTT
v_gene: TRBV7-4; d_gene: -; abundance: once; j_gene: TRBJ1-2; CDR3aa: CASSNRTGGNYGYTF; CDR3nt: TGTGCCAGCAGCAACAGGACGGGGGGAAACTATGGCTACACCTTC
v_gene: TRBV7-2; d_gene: -; abundance: many; j_gene: TRBJ1-1; CDR3aa: CASSLAGVAFF; CDR3nt: TGTGCCAGCAGCTTAGCCGGGGTTGCTTTCTTT
v_gene: TRBV7-4; d_gene: -; abundance: once; j_gene: TRBJ2-7; CDR3aa: CASSFEGGDYEQYF; CDR3nt: TGTGCCAGCAGTTTTGAGGGGGGGGACTACGAGCAGTACTTC
v_gene: TRBV7-3; d_gene: TRBD1; abundance: once; j_gene: TRBJ1-6; CDR3aa: CASSFGQGWSPLHF; CDR3nt: TGTGCCAGCAGCTTTGGACAGGGGTGGTCACCCCTCCACTTT
v_gene: TRBV4-3; d_gene: -; abundance: many; j_gene: TRBJ2-7; CDR3aa: CASSRTVGYLAEQYF; CDR3nt: TGCGCCAGCAGCCGGACAGTCGGGTACCTCGCCGAGCAGTACTTC
v_gene: TRBV11-3; d_gene: -; abundance: many; j_gene: TRBJ1-2; CDR3aa: CASSSTQGAYGYTF; CDR3nt: TGTGCCAGCAGCTCAACACAGGGAGCCTATGGCTACACCTTC
v_gene: TRBV7-3; d_gene: TRBD1; abundance: -; j_gene: TRBJ2-7; CDR3aa: CASSLRPPGQVQMNSYEQYF; CDR3nt: TGTGCCAGCAGCTTAAGGCCCCCGGGACAGGTGCAAATGAACTCCTACGAGCAGTACTTC